This T cell receptor beta chain comes out of a study of blood T cells in healthy people across ages. The donors, healthy Caucasians from Russia, were aged roughly 6 to 90. Regarding the study as a whole: Expanded clonotype shifts may have been confounded, as the donors had an unknown CMV status. Investigators viewed diversity estimates from one million T cells as underestimates, the study reported.

Points on this clonotype: Its antigen is undetermined.

This CDR3 comprises 16 residues. After removal of 5 bases from V and 1 base from J, the junction contained 5 bases not matched to a gene. Germline V lookup: CDR1 DFQATT, CDR2 SNEGSKA (reference sequence). Combining a sample-barcoded 5' primer with a J-beta primer mix, a second PCR ran for roughly 7 to 11 cycles. Individual samples furnished no less than 2.5 million CDR3-containing paired-end reads apiece. Via MiXCR, TCRdb re-called the 5' RACE reads, giving one row per CDR3 protein. The repertoire includes almost 800,000 distinct CDR3 sequences, over 45% of them detected once, and roughly 22% sits in the top ten.

This TCR derives from a man younger than 45 in good health. The source material was blood. V is TRBV20-1 and J is TRBJ2-3; 14 bases are a match to TRBD2. CDR3 coding DNA: TGCAGTGCTGGCCCGACTAGCGGGGGGGGCACAGATACGCAGTATTTT. It yields the protein CSAGPTSGGGTDTQYF.